This TCR beta chain was sequenced during a study of EBV T-cell therapy then PD-1 blockade in nasopharyngeal carcinoma. V trimming: 6 bases; J trimming: 8 bases; junction bases outside the gene matches: 5. The CDR3 is 14 residues long. Germline V gene data show CDR1 as MRHNA and CDR2 as SNTAGT. Assay used: immunoSEQ multiplex PCR; TCRdb lists only in-frame clones, some missing. The repertoire consists of fewer than 20,000 clones, with roughly 84% occurring once and the leading ten covering 31%. This clone occurred once. Antigen: not known. Treatment defined: AdE1-LMPpoly-expanded autologous EBV-specific T-cell therapy followed by anti-PD-1 nivolumab.

The source of this sequence is a man aged 40-49 years with nasopharyngeal carcinoma. The rearrangement joins TRBV6-4 to TRBJ2-1, with 12 bases matching TRBD2. The starting material was CD8+ T cells from blood, obtained at roughly day 33 from a patient whose treatment included autologous EBV-specific T cells and nivolumab. CDR3 loop: CASSRTSGVDEQFF. The CDR3 DNA is TGTGCCAGCAGCCGGACTAGCGGGGTGGATGAGCAGTTCTTC.